This entry lists 10 T cell receptor beta chains sequenced from one sample in a study of T cells expressing NK-cell markers. Following a re-call of the 5' RACE reads, TCRdb has one entry per CDR3 protein and lacks DNA. In total, the table holds a few hundred thousand distinct CDR3 sequences. Sequenced input: blood T cells: a sorted CD56 or NKG2C T cell subset, CD4+ or CD8+ T cells, or bulk PBMC T cells (not recorded which). Source of these receptors: a man between 18 and 35 years old in good health.

The chain links TRBV29-1 to TRBJ2-7; TCRdb calls TRBD2, which cannot be checked without DNA. This CDR3 spans 11 amino acids. Germline V gene lookup returns CDR1 SQVTM and CDR2 ANQGSEA. CDR3 residues: CSATWGGEQYF.

CDR3 protein: CASSSLWLDEQYF. This chain connects TRBV7-8 to TRBJ2-7. The CDR3 extends over 13 amino acids. Germline V gene lookup returns CDR1 SGHVS and CDR2 FQNEAQ.

The chain uses TRBV7-2 and TRBJ2-1; TCRdb names TRBD2, which stays unverified in the absence of DNA. The CDR3 covers 16 residues. Germline V CDR1 and CDR2: SGHTA, FQGNSA. CDR3 sequence reads: CASSRGYRGTYNEQFF.

The CDR3 loop is CASSIASSGFKNIQYF. The chain uses TRBV19 and TRBJ2-4; the D call from TCRdb, TRBD2, cannot be confirmed without DNA. Germline CDR1 is LNHDA and CDR2 is SQIVND (reference sequence). The CDR3 contains 16 residues. Full variable domain (outside the CDR3, taken from reference TRBV19 and TRBJ2-4): DGGITQSPKYLFRKEGQNVTLSCEQNLNHDAMYWYRQDPGQGLRLIYYSQIVNDFQKGDIAEGYSVSREKKESFPLTVTSAQKNPTAFYLCASSIASSGFKNIQYFGAGTRLSVL.

The CDR3 reads CSAEDSQEYQETQYF. The chain joins TRBV20-1 to TRBJ2-5; TCRdb proposes TRBD1, but this gene call is untestable without DNA. CDR1 and CDR2 from the germline V gene are DFQATT and SNEGSKA (reference sequence). The CDR3 has 15 residues.

The rearrangement uses TRBV18 and TRBJ1-2; the D call from TCRdb, TRBD1, cannot be confirmed without DNA. There are 16 residues in the CDR3. Germline assignment: CDR1 KGHSH and CDR2 LQKENI. CDR3 in amino acids: CASSPVAGGGHYGYTF. Combining the CDR3 with reference TRBV18 and TRBJ1-2 gives the whole variable domain NAGVMQNPRHLVRRRGQEARLRCSPMKGHSHVYWYRQLPEEGLKFMVYLQKENIIDESGMPKERFSAEFPKEGPSILRIQQVVRGDSAAYFCASSPVAGGGHYGYTFGSGTRLTVV.

The chain has TRBV10-1 and TRBJ2-1; TCRdb names TRBD1, which stays unverified in the absence of DNA. The CDR3 is made up of 14 amino acids. Germline CDR1 reads WNHNN; CDR2 reads SYGVQD (reference sequence). The CDR3 loop reads CASSEAGVGNEQFF.

V usage is TRBV12-3 or TRBV12-4 and J usage is TRBJ2-7; the TRBD1 assignment by TCRdb is unverifiable without DNA. The CDR3 is 14 residues long. This CDR3 reads CASSVGTPRYEQYF.

This chain connects TRBV29-1 to TRBJ2-6; no DNA is available, so the TRBD1 call from TCRdb remains unchecked. The CDR3 extends over 14 amino acids. The germline V gene has CDR1 SQVTM and CDR2 ANQGSEA. The CDR3 is CSVLTLSGANVLTF.

V usage is TRBV5-5 and J usage is TRBJ2-2; lacking DNA, the TRBD1 call made by TCRdb goes unchecked. Looked up from germline, CDR1 is SGHKS and CDR2 is YYEKEE (reference sequence). The CDR3 is made up of 15 amino acids. CDR3 loop: CASTEAPRDTGELFF.